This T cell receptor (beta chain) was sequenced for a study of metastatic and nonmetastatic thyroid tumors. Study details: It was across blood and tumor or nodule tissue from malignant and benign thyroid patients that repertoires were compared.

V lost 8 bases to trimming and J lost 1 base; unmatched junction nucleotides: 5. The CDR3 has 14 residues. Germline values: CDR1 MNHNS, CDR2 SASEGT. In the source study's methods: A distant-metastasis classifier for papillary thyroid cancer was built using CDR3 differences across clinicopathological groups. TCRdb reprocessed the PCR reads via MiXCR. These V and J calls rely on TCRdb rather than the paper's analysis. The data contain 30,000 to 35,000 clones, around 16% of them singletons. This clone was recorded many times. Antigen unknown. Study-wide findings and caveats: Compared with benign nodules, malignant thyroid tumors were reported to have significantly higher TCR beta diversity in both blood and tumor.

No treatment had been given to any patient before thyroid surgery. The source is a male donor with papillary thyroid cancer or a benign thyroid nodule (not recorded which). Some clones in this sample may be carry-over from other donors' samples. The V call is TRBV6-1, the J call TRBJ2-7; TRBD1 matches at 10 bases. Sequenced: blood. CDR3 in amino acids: CASLTGQGSYEQYF. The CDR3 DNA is TGTGCCAGCTTGACGGGACAGGGGTCCTACGAGCAGTACTTC.